These T cell receptor beta chains were read from a single sample in a study of neurological immune-mediated disorders. TCRdb re-called the 5' RACE reads through MiXCR, storing one row per CDR3 protein. The sample holds some 22,000 distinct CDR3 sequences; 17% are singletons and the top ten take less than 9.5%. Sequenced input: CD8+ T cells from blood. These receptors came from a woman between 18 and 29 years old with multiple sclerosis. The CDR3 runs from the conserved cysteine through the conserved F or W. A D gene is named only where the DNA matches it firmly. A row's size may be missing; if present it is once, few, many or a size class.

CDR3,DNA,D,J,size,V
CASSLVFGGQDTDTQYF,TGTGCCAGCAGTTTAGTATTTGGGGGACAGGACACAGATACGCAGTATTTT,TRBD1,TRBJ2-3,NA,TRBV27
CASSLARQGGVSPLHF,TGCGCCAGCAGCTTGGCCCGACAGGGAGGGGTGTCACCCCTCCACTTT,TRBD1,TRBJ1-6,medium-sized,TRBV5-1
CASSQDRDGAYEQYF,TGTGCCAGCAGCCAAGATAGGGACGGAGCCTACGAGCAGTACTTC,NA,TRBJ2-7,many,TRBV3-1
CASSIGGTEAFF,TGTGCCAGCAGTATAGGGGGGACTGAAGCTTTCTTT,NA,TRBJ1-1,many,TRBV25-1
CASSLILAGGNEKLFF,TGTGCCAGCAGTTTAATACTGGCGGGGGGAAATGAAAAACTGTTTTTT,NA,TRBJ1-4,few,TRBV28
CSARVLAGGPSETQYF,TGCAGTGCTAGAGTTTTAGCGGGAGGGCCGAGTGAGACCCAGTACTTC,TRBD2,TRBJ2-5,NA,TRBV20-1
CASDHSNYGYTF,TGTGCCAGCGACCACTCTAACTATGGCTACACCTTC,NA,TRBJ1-2,many,TRBV2
CASSFHNWDQPQHF,TGTGCCAGCAGTTTTCATAATTGGGATCAGCCCCAGCATTTT,NA,TRBJ1-5,many,TRBV12-3/TRBV12-4
CSARVDRGAGELFF,TGCAGTGCTAGAGTGGACAGGGGAGCCGGGGAGCTGTTTTTT,TRBD1,TRBJ2-2,many,TRBV20-1
CASGYSGTGYYGYTF,TGTGCCAGCGGATATTCCGGGACAGGGTACTATGGCTACACCTTC,TRBD1,TRBJ1-2,many,TRBV25-1
CSAGDSNEQFF,TGCAGTGCTGGGGACAGCAATGAGCAGTTCTTC,TRBD1,TRBJ2-1,many,TRBV20-1
CSARSGHKAYEQYF,TGCAGTGCGCGATCCGGACACAAAGCCTACGAGCAGTACTTC,NA,TRBJ2-7,many,TRBV20-1
CASIQGGDTEAFF,TGTGCCAGCATACAAGGTGGGGACACTGAAGCTTTCTTT,NA,TRBJ1-1,many,TRBV12-3/TRBV12-4
CASSLRRDSYNEQFF,TGTGCCAGCAGTTTACGCAGGGACTCCTACAATGAGCAGTTCTTC,NA,TRBJ2-1,few,TRBV6-5
CASSLGPGTEAFF,TGTGCCAGCAGTTTAGGTCCGGGGACTGAAGCTTTCTTT,NA,TRBJ1-1,medium-sized,TRBV12-3/TRBV12-4
CASSLYGGSSGANVLTF,TGTGCCAGCAGTTTATACGGGGGAAGCTCTGGGGCCAACGTCCTGACTTTC,NA,TRBJ2-6,many,TRBV27
CAISEYTAGSTEAFF,TGTGCCATCAGTGAGTATACAGCGGGGAGCACTGAAGCTTTCTTT,NA,TRBJ1-1,many,TRBV10-3